These 18 T cell receptor beta chains came from one sample sequenced in a study of response to subunit inactivated influenza vaccine. TCRdb analysed the RT-PCR reads with MiXCR anew, one entry per CDR3 protein. The table lists more than 400,000 distinct CDR3 sequences, approximately 6.9% of them singletons. The sequencing used PBMCs from blood, collected 23 to 25 months after vaccination. These receptors all stem from a man aged 50-75 years who received an inactivated influenza vaccine.

This clonotype was seen a few times. This sequence joins TRBV20-1 and TRBJ2-2, with D maybe TRBD1 (5 bases). CDR1 DFQATT and CDR2 SNEGSKA come from the germline V gene (reference sequence). V was clipped by 3 bases and J by 6 bases, with 14 bases between them. CDR3 length: 14 amino acids. The CDR3 protein is CSASDPQGSGELFF. CDR3 DNA: TGCAGTGCTAGTGACCCTCAGGGTTCCGGGGAGCTGTTTTTT.

This clonotype was counted only a few times. V is TRBV12-3 or TRBV12-4 and J is TRBJ2-7; 13 nucleotides match TRBD2. The CDR3 is 15 residues long. V dropped 5 bases and J dropped 7; count of bases not matched to a gene: 8. The CDR3 nucleotides are TGTGCCAGCAGTCCACTAGCGGGGGGGCCTCGGGAGCAGTACTTC. As protein: CASSPLAGGPREQYF.

This clonotype has a handful of counts. The chain carries TRBV20-1 and TRBJ2-7, with a possible D match to TRBD2 (6 bases). This CDR3 region has 14 residues. Germline V gene data show CDR1 as DFQATT and CDR2 as SNEGSKA (reference sequence). Trimming pared 0 bases from V and 2 bases from J, leaving 11 bases between. The CDR3 DNA reads TGCAGTGCTAGAGATCCGAGACTAGCCTACGAGCAGTACTTC. Translation gives CSARDPRLAYEQYF.

This clonotype was recorded many times. The chain joins TRBV3-1 to TRBJ2-2, with D maybe TRBD1 (5 bases). The CDR3 extends over 13 amino acids. Trimming stripped 5 bases from V and 6 bases from J, with 10 bases between. Germline V gene lookup returns CDR1 LGHDT and CDR2 YNNKEL (reference sequence). The CDR3 here is CASSSTVSGELFF. DNA for the CDR3: TGTGCCAGCAGCTCGACAGTTTCCGGGGAGCTGTTTTTT.

This clonotype was counted at least ten times. This sequence joins TRBV6-2 or TRBV6-3 and TRBJ2-7, with 7 bases matching TRBD2. V shed 2 bases and J 4 bases; nucleotides not matched to a gene: 5. The CDR3 is made up of 14 amino acids. Germline V gene sequence: CDR1 MNHEY, CDR2 SVGEGT. The CDR3 region has the DNA TGTGCCAGCAGTTACGCGGGAGTAGGTTACGAGCAGTACTTC. This gives the protein CASSYAGVGYEQYF.

This clonotype came up a few times. The CDR3 nucleotides are TGTGCCAGCAGCGTAGGTGGACTAGCGGCCTACAATGAGCAGTTCTTC. Protein sequence: CASSVGGLAAYNEQFF. V is TRBV9 and J is TRBJ2-1, with 10 bases that match TRBD2. The V gene's germline CDR1 is SGDLS and CDR2 YYNGEE. Unmatched junction bases numbered 2, after V lost 0 bases and J lost 2 bases. The CDR3 extends over 16 amino acids.

There are a few counts of this clonotype. The chain employs TRBV5-1 and TRBJ1-5, with D perhaps matching TRBD1 (6 bases). Trimming removed 4 bases at V and 10 bases at J, with 15 bases between. Germline assignment: CDR1 SGHRS and CDR2 YFSETQ. This CDR3 is 13 amino acids long. The CDR3 protein is CASSEGHLPPQHF. The CDR3 bases are TGCGCCAGCAGCGAGGGACACCTCCCACCCCAGCATTTT.

This clonotype showed up many times. The rearrangement uses TRBV3-1 and TRBJ1-1; D unclear. V lost 0 bases, J lost 3 bases, and 5 bases lay in between. The CDR3 has 13 residues. The germline V gene encodes CDR1 LGHDT and CDR2 YNNKEL (reference sequence). The CDR3 loop reads CASSQDGYTEAFF. The CDR3 nucleotides read TGTGCCAGCAGCCAAGATGGGTACACTGAAGCTTTCTTT. Based on the CDR3 plus reference TRBV3-1 and TRBJ1-1, the full variable domain is DTAVSQTPKYLVTQMGNDKSIKCEQNLGHDTMYWYKQDSKKFLKIMFSYNNKELIINETVPNRFSPKSPDKAHLNLHINSLELGDSAVYFCASSQDGYTEAFFGQGTRLTVV.

V and J are TRBV27 and TRBJ1-6; 7 nucleotides agree with TRBD1. CDR3 length equals 18 residues. With 7 bases clipped from V and 5 bases from J, the junction kept 17 bases outside the gene matches. Germline V CDR1 and CDR2: MNHEY, SMNVEV (reference sequence). The CDR3 loop is CASTPAPRTGGNNSPLHF. The CDR3 coding sequence is TGTGCCAGCACCCCGGCCCCTCGGACAGGTGGTAATAATTCACCCCTCCACTTT.

This clonotype was counted a few times. CDR3 protein: CSARTSGGGYNEQFF. The CDR3 DNA sequence: TGCAGTGCTAGGACTAGCGGGGGGGGGTACAATGAGCAGTTCTTC. The chain is built from TRBV20-1 and TRBJ2-1; 14 bases align to TRBD2. The length of the CDR3 is 15 residues. Germline assignment: CDR1 DFQATT and CDR2 SNEGSKA (reference sequence). The V and J ends lost 3 bases and 4 bases, in that order; junction bases with no gene match: 2.

This rearrangement joins TRBV5-5 to TRBJ2-4; tentative D call: TRBD2 (6 bases). Germline CDR1 reads SGHKS; CDR2 reads YYEKEE (reference sequence). The ends were cut back, 1 base at V and 0 bases at J, with 17 bases in the middle. The CDR3 is made up of 18 amino acids. CDR3 sequence reads: CASSLYAGRGVAKNIQYF. The CDR3 nucleotides read TGTGCCAGCAGCTTGTACGCGGGGCGGGGCGTAGCCAAAAACATTCAGTACTTC.

This clonotype was seen a handful of times. This rearrangement joins TRBV6-8 to TRBJ2-1; 12 bases map to TRBD1. The CDR3 has 16 amino acids. Germline V gives CDR1 MNHGY, CDR2 SAAAGT. V was clipped by 5 bases and J by 4 bases; unmatched bases: 6. CDR3 in amino acids: CASSHKGQGAYNEQFF. CDR3 DNA: TGTGCCAGCAGTCACAAGGGACAGGGGGCTTACAATGAGCAGTTCTTC.

The chain combines TRBV19 with TRBJ2-7, with 8 nucleotides matching TRBD1. The germline V gene encodes CDR1 LNHDA and CDR2 SQIVND (reference sequence). The ends lost 5 bases at V and 0 bases at J; junction bases unmatched: 6. The CDR3 length is 15 residues. The CDR3 region has the DNA TGTGCCAGTAGTTCTCGCGGACAGGGCTCCTACGAGCAGTACTTC. It translates to CASSSRGQGSYEQYF. Variable domain in full (rest from reference TRBV19 and TRBJ2-7): DGGITQSPKYLFRKEGQNVTLSCEQNLNHDAMYWYRQDPGQGLRLIYYSQIVNDFQKGDIAEGYSVSREKKESFPLTVTSAQKNPTAFYLCASSSRGQGSYEQYFGPGTRLTVT.

The chain recombines TRBV20-1 with TRBJ2-5, with a possible D match to TRBD2 (6 bases). The CDR3 runs to 12 residues. Germline V lookup: CDR1 DFQATT, CDR2 SNEGSKA (reference sequence). Trimming removed 4 bases from V and 5 bases from J, with 11 bases in between. The CDR3 protein is CSAIGSMETQYF. The CDR3, as DNA: TGCAGTGCTATCGGGAGTATGGAGACCCAGTACTTC.

This clonotype was recorded many times. The chain combines TRBV11-2 with TRBJ2-7; unclear D gene. V was pared by 0 bases and J by 2 bases, with 8 bases between. The CDR3 is 14 amino acids. The germline V gene encodes CDR1 SGHAT and CDR2 FQNNGV. CDR3 sequence reads: CASSLEPAAYEQYF. CDR3 DNA: TGTGCCAGCAGCTTAGAACCGGCGGCCTACGAGCAGTACTTC. Variable domain in full (rest from reference TRBV11-2 and TRBJ2-7): EAGVAQSPRYKIIEKRQSVAFWCNPISGHATLYWYQQILGQGPKLLIQFQNNGVVDDSQLPKDRFSAERLKGVDSTLKIQPAKLEDSAVYLCASSLEPAAYEQYFGPGTRLTVT.

In this sample, this clonotype turned up many times. V is TRBV12-3 or TRBV12-4 and J is TRBJ2-3, with TRBD1 matching 10 bases. J lost 5 bases, V lost 5 bases, and 7 bases had no gene match. The CDR3 is 15 residues long. The CDR3 bases are TGTGCCAGCAGTCCTGGGGGACAGGGGCGAGATACGCAGTATTTT. It is translated as CASSPGGQGRDTQYF.

This clonotype was seen at least ten times. This chain connects TRBV27 to TRBJ2-7; a possible D gene is TRBD2 (5 bases). The V end lost 2 bases, the J end lost 3 bases, and 11 bases lay between the germline ends. Germline V lookup: CDR1 MNHEY, CDR2 SMNVEV (reference sequence). CDR3 length equals 14 residues. The CDR3 DNA sequence: TGTGCCAGCAGTTTAGGGCCAGACTACTACGAGCAGTACTTC. Translating it yields CASSLGPDYYEQYF.

CDR3 amino acids: CASSSVPGFEQYF. CDR3 coding DNA: TGTGCCAGCAGTTCCGTCCCGGGGTTCGAGCAGTACTTC. V is TRBV27 and J is TRBJ2-7; weak D call: TRBD2 (5 bases). This CDR3 spans 13 amino acids. Trimming removed 4 bases from V and 6 bases from J, with 13 bases in between. Germline-derived CDR1 and CDR2 are MNHEY and SMNVEV (reference sequence).